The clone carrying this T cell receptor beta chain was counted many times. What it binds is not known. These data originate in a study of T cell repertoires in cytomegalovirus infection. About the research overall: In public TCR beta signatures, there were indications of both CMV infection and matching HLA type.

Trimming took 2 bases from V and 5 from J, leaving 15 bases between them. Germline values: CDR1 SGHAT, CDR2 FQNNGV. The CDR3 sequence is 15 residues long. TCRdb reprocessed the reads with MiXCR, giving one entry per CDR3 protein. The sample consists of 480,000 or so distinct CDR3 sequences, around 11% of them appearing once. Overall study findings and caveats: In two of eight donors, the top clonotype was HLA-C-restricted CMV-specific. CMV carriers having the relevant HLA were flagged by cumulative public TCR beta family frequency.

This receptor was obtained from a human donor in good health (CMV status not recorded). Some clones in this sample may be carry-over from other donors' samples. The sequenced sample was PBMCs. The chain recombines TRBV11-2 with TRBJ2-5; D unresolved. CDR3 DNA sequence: TGTGCCAGCAGCTTACGGCAGTCGGCTGGGGAGACCCAGTACTTC. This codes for CASSLRQSAGETQYF.